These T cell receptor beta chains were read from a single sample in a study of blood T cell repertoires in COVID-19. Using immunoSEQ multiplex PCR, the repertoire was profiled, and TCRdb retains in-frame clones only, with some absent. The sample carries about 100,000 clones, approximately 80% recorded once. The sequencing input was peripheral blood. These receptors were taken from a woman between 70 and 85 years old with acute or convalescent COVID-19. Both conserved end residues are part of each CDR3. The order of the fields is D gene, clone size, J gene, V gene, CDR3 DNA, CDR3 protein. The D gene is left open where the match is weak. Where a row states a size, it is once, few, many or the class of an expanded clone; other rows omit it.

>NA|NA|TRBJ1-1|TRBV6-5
TGTGCCAGCGGTAAGGAGTTACTCATGAACACTGAAGCTTTCTTT
CASGKELLMNTEAFF
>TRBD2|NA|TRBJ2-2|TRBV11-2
TGTGCCAGCAGTCGAAGCCTCACTAGCGGGGGTGAAACCGGGGAGCTGTTTTTT
CASSRSLTSGGETGELFF
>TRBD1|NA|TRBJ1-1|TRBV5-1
TGCGCCAGCAGCTCCAGGGACAGGGGGGAAGCTTTCTTT
CASSSRDRGEAFF
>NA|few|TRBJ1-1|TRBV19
TGTGCCAGTAGTATTGCCGAAACCAGTGAAGCTTTCTTT
CASSIAETSEAFF
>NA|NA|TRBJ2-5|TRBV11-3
TGTGCCAGCAGCTTGGGGGGTGAAGAAGAGACCCAGTACTTC
CASSLGGEEETQYF
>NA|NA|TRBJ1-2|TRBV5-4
TGTGCCAGCAGTAACAGGGACTATACTTCTCACTATGGCTACACCTTC
CASSNRDYTSHYGYTF
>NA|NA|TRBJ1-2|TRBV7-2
TGTGCCAGCAGCTTAGTGTCTGACAGACAATCTAACTATGGCTACACCTTC
CASSLVSDRQSNYGYTF
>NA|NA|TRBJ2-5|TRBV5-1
TGCGCCAGCAGCAAACAGGGGGGGACGTACCAAGAGACCCAGTACTTC
CASSKQGGTYQETQYF
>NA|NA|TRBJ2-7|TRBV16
TGTGCCAGCGGGTATAGGACAAATAACTACGAGCAGTACTTC
CASGYRTNNYEQYF
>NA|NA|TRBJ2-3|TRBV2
TGTGCCAGCAGAGAGAACACAGATACGCAGTATTTT
CASRENTDTQYF
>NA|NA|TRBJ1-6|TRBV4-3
TGCGCCAGCAGCCAACGGGACAAATCCTATAATTCACCCCTCCACTTT
CASSQRDKSYNSPLHF
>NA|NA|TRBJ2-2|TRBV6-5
TGTGCCAGCAGTCAATACTCGAACACCGGGGAGCTGTTTTTT
CASSQYSNTGELFF
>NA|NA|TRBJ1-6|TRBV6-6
TGTGCCAGCAGTTACCCGGAGATTAATTCACCCCTCCACTTT
CASSYPEINSPLHF
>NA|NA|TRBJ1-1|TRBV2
TGTGCCAGCAGTGGGATGGGCGGGTACACTGAAGCTTTCTTT
CASSGMGGYTEAFF
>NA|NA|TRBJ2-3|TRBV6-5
TGTGCCAGCCGAGGGGGGGGGTTCACAGATACGCAGTATTTT
CASRGGGFTDTQYF
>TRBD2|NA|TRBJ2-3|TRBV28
TGTGCCAGCAGTTCCCCGGGGGGTGGCGCAGATACGCAGTATTTT
CASSSPGGGADTQYF